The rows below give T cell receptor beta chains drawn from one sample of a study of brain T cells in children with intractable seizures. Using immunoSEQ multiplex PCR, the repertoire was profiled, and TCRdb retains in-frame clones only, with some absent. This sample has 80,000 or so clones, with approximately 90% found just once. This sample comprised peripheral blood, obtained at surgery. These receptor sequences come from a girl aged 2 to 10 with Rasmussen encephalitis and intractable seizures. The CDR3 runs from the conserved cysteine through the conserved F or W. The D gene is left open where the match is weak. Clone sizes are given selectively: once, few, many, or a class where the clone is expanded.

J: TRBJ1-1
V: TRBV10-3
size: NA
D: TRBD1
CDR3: CAISEITGTGGIGVTEAFF
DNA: TGTGCCATCAGTGAGATAACTGGGACAGGGGGAATAGGGGTCACTGAAGCTTTCTTT

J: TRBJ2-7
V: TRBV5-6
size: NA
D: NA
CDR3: CASSLNRVHEQYF
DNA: TGTGCCAGCAGCCTGAACAGGGTCCACGAGCAGTACTTC

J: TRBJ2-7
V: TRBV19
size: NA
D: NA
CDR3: CASSSQVAYEQYF
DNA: TGTGCCAGTAGTTCGCAGGTCGCATACGAGCAGTACTTC

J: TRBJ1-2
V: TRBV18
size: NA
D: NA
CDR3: CASSPSGPATNLNYGYTF
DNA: TGTGCCAGCTCACCTTCCGGGCCCGCGACAAATCTCAACTATGGCTACACCTTC

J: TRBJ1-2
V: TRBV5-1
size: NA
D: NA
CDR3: CASSLAFGGAYGYTF
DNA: TGCGCCAGCAGCTTGGCCTTCGGCGGCGCTTATGGCTACACCTTC

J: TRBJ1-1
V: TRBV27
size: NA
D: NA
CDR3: CASSLRGGGTEAFF
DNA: TGTGCCAGCAGTTTGAGGGGGGGAGGCACTGAAGCTTTCTTT

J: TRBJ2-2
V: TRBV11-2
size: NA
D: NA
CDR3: CASSLERFTGELFF
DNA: TGTGCCAGCAGCTTAGAGAGGTTTACCGGGGAGCTGTTTTTT

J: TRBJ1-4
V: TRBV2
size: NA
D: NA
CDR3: CASSLRGRGCEKLFF
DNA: TGTGCCAGCAGCCTCCGAGGAAGGGGTTGTGAAAAACTGTTTTTT

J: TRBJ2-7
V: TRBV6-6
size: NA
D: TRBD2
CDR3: CATAAGGFYEQYF
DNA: TGTGCCACCGCGGCGGGAGGTTTTTACGAGCAGTACTTC

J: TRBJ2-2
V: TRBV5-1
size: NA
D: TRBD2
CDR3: CASSLAGGNTGELFF
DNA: TGCGCCAGCAGCTTGGCGGGAGGGAACACCGGGGAGCTGTTTTTT

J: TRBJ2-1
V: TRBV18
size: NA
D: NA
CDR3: CASSPLPGRGYNEQFF
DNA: TGTGCCAGCTCACCACTACCGGGAAGGGGTTACAATGAGCAGTTCTTC

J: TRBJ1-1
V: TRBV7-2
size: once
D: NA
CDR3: CASSLRGSYTEAFF
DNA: TGTGCCAGCAGCTTACGTGGCAGCTACACTGAAGCTTTCTTT

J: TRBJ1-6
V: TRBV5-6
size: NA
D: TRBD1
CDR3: CASSLQGAYSPLHF
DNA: TGTGCCAGCAGCCTACAGGGGGCCTATTCACCCCTCCACTTT

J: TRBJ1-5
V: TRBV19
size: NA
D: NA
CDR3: CASSLRSQPQHF
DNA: TGTGCCAGTAGTCTCAGGAGTCAGCCCCAGCATTTT

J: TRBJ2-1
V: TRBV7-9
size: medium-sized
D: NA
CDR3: CASSIKGDANEQFF
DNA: TGTGCCAGCAGCATAAAGGGGGATGCCAATGAGCAGTTCTTC

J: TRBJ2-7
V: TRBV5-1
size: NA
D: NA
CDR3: CASSLVSGSLTEEQYF
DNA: TGCGCCAGCAGCTTGGTATCAGGCTCGTTAACTGAGGAGCAGTACTTC

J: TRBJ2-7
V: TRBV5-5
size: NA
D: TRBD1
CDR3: CASSRSRLGGHEQYF
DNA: TGTGCCAGCAGCCGATCTAGATTAGGGGGCCACGAGCAGTACTTC

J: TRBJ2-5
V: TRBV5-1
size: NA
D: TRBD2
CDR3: CASSSRGLAETQYF
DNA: TGCGCCAGCAGCTCGAGGGGACTAGCGGAGACCCAGTACTTC

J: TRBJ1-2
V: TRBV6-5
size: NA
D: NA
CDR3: CASSTSGEGYGYTF
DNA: TGTGCCAGCAGTACATCAGGGGAAGGCTATGGCTACACCTTC

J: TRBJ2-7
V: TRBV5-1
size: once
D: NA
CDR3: CASSFQGYEQYF
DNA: TGCGCCAGCAGCTTCCAGGGCTACGAGCAGTACTTC

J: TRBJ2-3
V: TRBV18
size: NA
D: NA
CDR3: CASSPPESDTQYF
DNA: TGTGCCAGCTCACCCCCAGAGTCAGATACGCAGTATTTT

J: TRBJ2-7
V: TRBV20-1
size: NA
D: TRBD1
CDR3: CSARTGDEQYF
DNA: TGCAGTGCTAGGACAGGGGACGAGCAGTACTTC

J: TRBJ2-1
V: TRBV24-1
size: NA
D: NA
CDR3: CATSDTEQGNEQFF
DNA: TGTGCCACCAGTGATACCGAGCAGGGCAATGAGCAGTTCTTC

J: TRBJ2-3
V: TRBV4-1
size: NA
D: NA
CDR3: CASSQERTRADTQYF
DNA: TGCGCCAGCAGCCAAGAGCGGACCCGAGCAGATACGCAGTATTTT

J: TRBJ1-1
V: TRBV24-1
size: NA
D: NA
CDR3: CATSEGARGKAFF
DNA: TGTGCCACCAGTGAGGGGGCGAGGGGGAAAGCTTTCTTT

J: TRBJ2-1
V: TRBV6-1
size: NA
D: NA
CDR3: CASSEPPYNEQFF
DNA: TGTGCCAGCAGTGAACCCCCGTACAATGAGCAGTTCTTC

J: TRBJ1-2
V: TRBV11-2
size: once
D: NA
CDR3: CASSLDRRLQSTYGYTF
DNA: TGTGCCAGCAGCTTAGATCGGAGGCTACAATCCACGTATGGCTACACCTTC

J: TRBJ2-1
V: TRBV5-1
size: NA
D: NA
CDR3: CASSSTYNEQFF
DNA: TGCGCCAGCAGCTCCACTTACAATGAGCAGTTCTTC

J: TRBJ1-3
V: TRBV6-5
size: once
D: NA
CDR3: CASGLSGNTIYF
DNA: TGTGCCAGCGGCCTCTCTGGAAACACCATATATTTT

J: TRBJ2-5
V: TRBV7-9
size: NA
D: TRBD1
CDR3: CASRPLGTDQETQYF
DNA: TGTGCCAGCAGACCTCTCGGGACAGATCAAGAGACCCAGTACTTC

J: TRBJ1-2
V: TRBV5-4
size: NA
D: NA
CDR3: CASSLRRNPYGYTF
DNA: TGTGCCAGCAGCTTGCGGAGGAACCCCTATGGCTACACCTTC

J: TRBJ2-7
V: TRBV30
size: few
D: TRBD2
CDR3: CAWSRSGGLEQYF
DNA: TGTGCCTGGAGTAGGAGCGGGGGCCTCGAGCAGTACTTC

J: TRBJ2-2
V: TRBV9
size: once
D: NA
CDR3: CASSVYGGELFF
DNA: TGTGCCAGCAGCGTTTATGGCGGGGAGCTGTTTTTT

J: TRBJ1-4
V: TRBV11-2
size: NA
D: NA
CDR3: CASSFGGGNEKLFF
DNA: TGTGCCAGCAGCTTTGGGGGGGGAAATGAAAAACTGTTTTTT

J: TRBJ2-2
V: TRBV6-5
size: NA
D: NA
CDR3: CATRGGGGTGELFF
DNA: TGTGCCACGAGGGGAGGGGGCGGCACCGGGGAGCTGTTTTTT

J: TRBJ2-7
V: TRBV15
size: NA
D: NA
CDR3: CATRSSANAYEQYF
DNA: TGTGCCACCAGGTCGAGCGCTAATGCCTACGAGCAGTACTTC

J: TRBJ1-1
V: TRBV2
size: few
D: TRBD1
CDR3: CASTSRQGNTEAFF
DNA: TGTGCCAGCACCAGTCGACAGGGGAACACTGAAGCTTTCTTT

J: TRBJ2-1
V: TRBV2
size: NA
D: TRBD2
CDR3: CASGASGGASEQFF
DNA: TGTGCCAGCGGAGCTAGCGGGGGGGCCAGCGAGCAGTTCTTC

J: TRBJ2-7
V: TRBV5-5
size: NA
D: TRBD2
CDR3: CASSPLTSGGTYEQYF
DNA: TGTGCCAGCAGCCCACTAACTAGCGGGGGGACCTACGAGCAGTACTTC

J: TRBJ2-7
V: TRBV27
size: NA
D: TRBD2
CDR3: CASSFAGDYEQYF
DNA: TGTGCCAGCAGTTTTGCGGGGGACTACGAGCAGTACTTC

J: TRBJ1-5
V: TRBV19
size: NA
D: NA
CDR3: CASSTTLQGNQPQHF
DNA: TGTGCCAGTAGTACCACTTTGCAGGGGAATCAGCCCCAGCATTTT

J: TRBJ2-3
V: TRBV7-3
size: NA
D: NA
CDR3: CASSLPGGGADTQYF
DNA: TGTGCCAGCAGCCTACCGGGGGGCGGGGCAGATACGCAGTATTTT

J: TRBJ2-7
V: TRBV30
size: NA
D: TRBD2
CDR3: CAWSARGVSSYEQYF
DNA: TGTGCCTGGAGTGCGCGGGGGGTCAGCTCCTACGAGCAGTACTTC

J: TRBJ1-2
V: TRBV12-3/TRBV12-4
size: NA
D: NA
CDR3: CASNAHRDGYTF
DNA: TGTGCCAGCAACGCCCACAGGGATGGCTACACCTTC

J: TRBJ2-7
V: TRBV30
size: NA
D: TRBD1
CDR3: CAWSTNSRDRIGSTYEQYF
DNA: TGTGCCTGGAGTACAAATTCCCGGGACAGGATAGGGAGTACCTACGAGCAGTACTTC

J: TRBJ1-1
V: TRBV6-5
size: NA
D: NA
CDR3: CASSSGPGPMNTEAFF
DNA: TGTGCCAGCAGTTCAGGGCCCGGGCCAATGAACACTGAAGCTTTCTTT

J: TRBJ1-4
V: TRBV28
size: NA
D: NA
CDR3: CASSSKTGPKEKLFF
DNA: TGTGCCAGCAGTTCCAAAACAGGTCCGAAGGAAAAACTGTTTTTT

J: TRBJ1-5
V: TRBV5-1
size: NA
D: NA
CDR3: CASRARTVGPQHF
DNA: TGCGCCAGCAGGGCTAGAACGGTAGGGCCCCAGCATTTT

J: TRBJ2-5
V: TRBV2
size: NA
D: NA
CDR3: CASRGGTQETQYF
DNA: TGTGCCAGCAGGGGTGGGACCCAAGAGACCCAGTACTTC

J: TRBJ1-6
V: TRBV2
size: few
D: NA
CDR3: CASSSGTFNSPLHF
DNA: TGTGCCAGCAGCTCCGGGACCTTTAATTCACCCCTCCACTTT

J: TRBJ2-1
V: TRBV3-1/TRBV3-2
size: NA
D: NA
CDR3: CASSLVWTGSYNEQFF
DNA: TGTGCCAGCAGCTTAGTATGGACTGGCTCCTACAATGAGCAGTTCTTC

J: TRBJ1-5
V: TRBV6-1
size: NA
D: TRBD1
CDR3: CASSEVTGGDQPQHF
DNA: TGTGCCAGCAGTGAAGTAACAGGGGGTGATCAGCCCCAGCATTTT

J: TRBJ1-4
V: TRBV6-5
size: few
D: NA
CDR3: CASSTPTETNEKLFF
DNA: TGTGCCAGCAGTACCCCGACGGAAACTAATGAAAAACTGTTTTTT

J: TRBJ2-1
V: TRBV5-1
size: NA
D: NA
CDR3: CASSLTGSYNEQFF
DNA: TGCGCCAGCAGCTTGACTGGCTCCTACAATGAGCAGTTCTTC

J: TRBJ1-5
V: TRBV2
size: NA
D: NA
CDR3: CASSVSNSNQPQHF
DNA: TGTGCCAGCAGTGTGTCAAATAGCAATCAGCCCCAGCATTTT

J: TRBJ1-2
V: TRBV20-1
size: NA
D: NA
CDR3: CSAPHLAGYTF
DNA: TGCAGTGCACCCCACCTGGCTGGCTACACCTTC